The 30 T cell receptor beta chains presented below share a single source sample, sequenced in a study of CD8+CD57+ T cells in acquired aplastic anemia. Profiles of TCR beta VDJ and CDR3 were generated from a genomic DNA template. TCRdb called the reads again in MiXCR, with one record for every CDR3 protein. The sample has around 51,000 distinct CDR3 sequences, roughly 69% seen once. Sequencing input: sorted CD4+, CD8+, or CD8+CD57+ T cells (not recorded which) from PBMCs. Receptor source: a human donor in good health, serving as a control.

This rearrangement joins TRBV15 to TRBJ2-7; D unresolved. The germline CDR1 and CDR2 sequences are LNHNV and YYDKDF (reference sequence). The V end was cut by 3 bases, the J end by 6 bases, with 12 bases between. The CDR3 extends over 13 amino acids. The CDR3 bases are TGTGCCACCAGCAGCTCCGCGTATGTCGAGCAGTACTTC. Translation gives CATSSSAYVEQYF.

CDR3 nucleotides: TGTGCCAGCAGTGAGACGGGCTCAGGCGGGGAGCAGTACTTC. Amino acids: CASSETGSGGEQYF. The chain employs TRBV25-1 and TRBJ2-7, with D possibly being TRBD2 (5 bases). The V gene lost 3 bases and the J gene lost 7 bases, with 16 bases spanning the gap. Germline CDR1 and CDR2: MGHDK and SYGVNS. The CDR3 extends over 14 amino acids.

The gene calls are TRBV19 and TRBJ1-2; D gene uncertain. V was cut by 6 bases and J by 3 bases, with 5 bases left in between. Germline loops: CDR1 LNHDA, CDR2 SQIVND (reference sequence). This CDR3 spans 11 amino acids. CDR3 residues: CASRRDYGYTF. The CDR3 region has the DNA TGTGCCAGTAGAAGGGACTATGGCTACACCTTC.

The count of this clonotype is one. The gene calls are TRBV11-2 and TRBJ2-3; D is perhaps TRBD2 (6 bases). Germline CDR1 SGHAT, CDR2 FQNNGV. Trimming removed 5 bases at V and 5 bases at J, with 17 bases between. CDR3 size: 15 residues. Here the CDR3 DNA reads TGTGCCAGCAGCCAGATCGACGGGGGAATAGATACGCAGTATTTT. It translates to CASSQIDGGIDTQYF.

The chain combines TRBV29-1 with TRBJ2-1; D is perhaps TRBD2 (7 bases). The CDR3 consists of 14 residues. V was shortened by 4 bases and J by 10 bases, with 20 bases between the two germline ends. The germline CDR1 and CDR2 sequences are SQVTM and ANQGSEA. CDR3 region: CSVGGGGGTEEQFF. CDR3 nucleotides: TGCAGCGTTGGGGGGGGGGGGGGCACAGAGGAGCAGTTCTTC.

This clonotype was recorded once. This sequence joins TRBV27 and TRBJ2-1, with D hard to call. The CDR3 sequence is 14 residues long. The germline V gene encodes CDR1 MNHEY and CDR2 SMNVEV (reference sequence). The ends were cut back, 2 bases at V and 0 bases at J, with 5 bases in the middle. The CDR3 bases are TGTGCCAGCAGTTTAAGCGTCTCCTACAATGAGCAGTTCTTC. Its translation is CASSLSVSYNEQFF.

Regarding this clonotype: A read error may explain this, as a much larger clone is one base away. In DNA, the CDR3 is TGTGCCAGCAGCCAAGTAGCGGGACCTCCTCAGCAGCTCTTC. Its translation: CASSQVAGPPQQLF. The V and J genes are TRBV3-1 and TRBJ2-1; TRBD2 matches at 8 bases. Germline V gives CDR1 LGHDT, CDR2 YNNKEL (reference sequence). CDR3 length: 14 amino acids.

This clonotype was recorded only once. The chain employs TRBV10-3 and TRBJ1-2, with D tentatively TRBD1 (5 bases). In germline, CDR1 is ENHRY, CDR2 SYGVKD. The germline V and J ends were trimmed by 4 bases and 4 bases, with 13 bases remaining between them. This CDR3 has 14 residues. For the CDR3, the DNA is TGTGCCATCAGTGGTGGCAGGGAAGGCTATGGCTACACCTTC. The encoded protein is CAISGGREGYGYTF.

The chain combines TRBV2 with TRBJ1-5, with D uncertain. CDR3 length: 14 amino acids. The V gene lost 6 bases and the J gene lost 6 bases, with 15 bases spanning the gap. Germline loops: CDR1 SNHLY, CDR2 FYNNEI. The CDR3 is CASRKEDGVQPQHF. CDR3 coding DNA: TGTGCCAGCAGGAAGGAGGACGGGGTTCAGCCCCAGCATTTT.

The gene calls are TRBV9 and TRBJ2-3; 12 nucleotides align to TRBD2. V lost 3 bases and J lost 6; bases outside the gene matches: 5. Germline values: CDR1 SGDLS, CDR2 YYNGEE. The CDR3 consists of 15 residues. CDR3 residues: CASSASGTSGDTQYF. Written as DNA, the CDR3 is TGTGCCAGCAGCGCCTCCGGGACTAGCGGGGATACGCAGTATTTT.

Many counts were recorded for this clonotype. The V and J genes are TRBV28 and TRBJ1-1; D gene unclear. Trimming removed 2 bases at V and 1 base at J, with 11 bases between. Germline CDR1 is MDHEN and CDR2 is SYDVKM. There are 15 residues in the CDR3. The CDR3 nucleotides are TGTGCCAGCAGTTTACCTGCGGACGGGAACACTGAAGCTTTCTTT. It codes for CASSLPADGNTEAFF.

This clonotype was found once. The V and J genes are TRBV10-3 and TRBJ1-2; D gene ambiguous. Germline V CDR1 and CDR2: ENHRY, SYGVKD. The CDR3 spans 12 residues. V lost 6 bases to trimming and J lost 2 bases, with 7 bases between them. The chain's CDR3 is CAIRKDNYGYTF. The CDR3 DNA reads TGTGCCATCAGAAAGGACAACTATGGCTACACCTTC.

V gene TRBV10-3 combines with J gene TRBJ2-3, with no clear D. This CDR3 has 14 residues. Germline V CDR1 and CDR2: ENHRY, SYGVKD. V lost 0 bases and J lost 3, with 7 bases in between. The CDR3 DNA sequence: TGTGCCATCAGTGAGTCGGCGGTAACAGATACGCAGTATTTT. Protein product: CAISESAVTDTQYF.

In its sample, this clonotype ranks as medium-sized. The chain employs TRBV20-1 and TRBJ2-3; 7 bases fit TRBD2. The CDR3 spans 14 residues. From germline, CDR1 is DFQATT and CDR2 SNEGSKA (reference sequence). V trimming: 3 bases; J trimming: 3 bases; junction bases outside the gene matches: 6. CDR3 in amino acids: CSASRLAETDTQYF. The CDR3 region has the DNA TGCAGTGCTAGCCGGCTAGCGGAAACAGATACGCAGTATTTT.

The J gene is TRBJ2-7, the V gene TRBV2, with D perhaps TRBD1 (5 bases). CDR3 length: 12 amino acids. The germline V gene has CDR1 SNHLY and CDR2 FYNNEI. Deletions cut 4 bases from V and 1 base from J, with 5 bases between. The CDR3 DNA is TGTGCCAGCAGTGGGACATCCTACGAGCAGTACTTC. Its translation is CASSGTSYEQYF.

V usage is TRBV9 and J usage is TRBJ2-7, with 9 bases identical to TRBD1. Germline CDR1 SGDLS, CDR2 YYNGEE. The CDR3 is 16 residues long. Germline trimming cut 0 bases from V and 0 bases from J; bases unmatched to any gene: 4. CDR3 nucleotides: TGTGCCAGCAGCGTAGATTCGGGACAGGGCTCCTACGAGCAGTACTTC. Protein sequence: CASSVDSGQGSYEQYF.

This sequence joins TRBV19 and TRBJ2-1; weak D call: TRBD2 (6 bases). The germline V gene encodes CDR1 LNHDA and CDR2 SQIVND (reference sequence). Trimming left V 9 bases short and J 7 bases short, with 22 bases between. The CDR3 sequence is 15 residues long. CDR3 residues: CASGYGGEGINEQFF. The CDR3 DNA follows: TGTGCCAGCGGTTACGGAGGGGAAGGGATTAATGAGCAGTTCTTC.

The V call is TRBV19, the J call TRBJ2-7; TRBD1 aligns across 10 bases. V lost 6 bases to trimming and J lost 4 bases; unmatched junction nucleotides: 3. This CDR3 has 13 amino acids. Germline V gene lookup returns CDR1 LNHDA and CDR2 SQIVND (reference sequence). The CDR3 loop reads CASSRTGGYEQYF. Written as DNA, the CDR3 is TGTGCCAGTAGCCGGACAGGGGGGTACGAGCAGTACTTC.

This chain joins TRBV11-2 and TRBJ2-1, with TRBD1 matching 8 bases. The ends lost 4 bases at V and 2 bases at J; junction bases unmatched: 7. Germline loops: CDR1 SGHAT, CDR2 FQNNGV. The CDR3 runs to 16 residues. The CDR3 reads CASSSWTGTTYNEQFF. CDR3 nucleotides: TGTGCCAGCAGCTCCTGGACAGGGACGACCTACAATGAGCAGTTCTTC.

The chain uses TRBV7-9 and TRBJ1-2; D call uncertain. Per the germline V gene, CDR1 is SEHNR and CDR2 is FQNEAQ (reference sequence). V lost 3 bases and J 6 bases, leaving 11 bases between the germline ends. The CDR3 extends over 13 amino acids. Written as DNA, the CDR3 is TGTGCCAGCAGCTTCACCAGCGAGGATGGCTACACCTTC. Translating gives CASSFTSEDGYTF.

This clonotype was detected only once. The rearrangement uses TRBV19 and TRBJ1-6, with 7 bases that match TRBD1. The CDR3 contains 14 residues. CDR1 is LNHDA, CDR2 SQIVND, per germline (reference sequence). Unmatched junction bases numbered 6, after V lost 6 bases and J lost 7 bases. CDR3 in amino acids: CASSIRGANSPLHF. Here the CDR3 DNA reads TGTGCCAGTAGCATCAGGGGGGCAAATTCACCCCTCCACTTT.

The chain couples TRBV25-1 to TRBJ1-5; D gene ambiguous. Near its end, the DNA agrees better with TRBJ2-3, so the J call may be wrong. The CDR3 loop spans 14 amino acids. Germline assignment: CDR1 MGHDK and CDR2 SYGVNS. The CDR3 reads CASSDRVGNQPQYF. CDR3 in DNA: TGTGCCAGCAGTGATCGGGTTGGCAATCAGCCCCAGTATTTT.

V is TRBV15 and J is TRBJ1-2; no firm D call. Trimming removed 0 bases from V and 7 bases from J, with 15 bases in between. CDR3 length: 15 residues. Per the germline V gene, CDR1 is LNHNV and CDR2 is YYDKDF (reference sequence). The CDR3 spells CATSRDPGVGVGYTF. CDR3 bases: TGTGCCACCAGCAGAGATCCTGGGGTCGGGGTTGGCTACACCTTC.

This clonotype was detected ten times or more. The chain links TRBV30 to TRBJ1-1; 7 bases map to TRBD1. Trimming cost V 0 bases and J 4 bases; bases outside gene matches: 8. The germline CDR1 and CDR2 sequences are GTSNPN and SVGIG (reference sequence). The CDR3 runs to 15 residues. The CDR3 reads CAWSVPDRESTEAFF. The CDR3 nucleotides read TGTGCCTGGAGTGTCCCAGACAGGGAGAGCACTGAAGCTTTCTTT.

The gene calls are TRBV29-1 and TRBJ2-5, with 8 bases that match TRBD1. This CDR3 region has 15 residues. CDR1 is SQVTM, CDR2 ANQGSEA, per germline. With V trimmed by 4 bases and J by 2 bases, 9 bases remained unmatched. For the CDR3, the DNA is TGCAGCGTTGTGGACAGGGAGGATTTACAAGAGACCCAGTACTTC. Translation: CSVVDREDLQETQYF.

This clonotype has a single count. V and J are TRBV25-1 and TRBJ2-5; 8 bases are a match to TRBD2. The CDR3 loop spans 18 amino acids. V was clipped by 2 bases and J by 5 bases; unmatched bases: 16. Germline CDR1 is MGHDK and CDR2 is SYGVNS. In DNA, the CDR3 is TGTGCCAGCAGTGAAATCGGAACGGACGGGGGGGGGGCGGAGACCCAGTACTTC. It is translated as CASSEIGTDGGGAETQYF.

V and J are TRBV2 and TRBJ1-5; 8 positions match TRBD1. This CDR3 contains 13 residues. Germline lookup yields CDR1 SNHLY and CDR2 FYNNEI. V shed 10 bases and J 4 bases; nucleotides not matched to a gene: 6. The CDR3 protein is CATGQGQNQPQHF. The DNA of the CDR3 is TGTGCCACCGGACAGGGCCAAAATCAGCCCCAGCATTTT.

This clonotype occurred once. The missing conserved phenylalanine or tryptophan at the end of this CDR3 makes a read error likely. The limits of the CDR3 on the DNA are not certain, so only TCRdb's listed CDR3 is given. V is TRBV25-1 and J is TRBJ2-4; TRBD1, the D gene given by the table, was not confirmed from the DNA. The germline V gene has CDR1 MGHDK and CDR2 SYGVNS. The CDR3 numbers 14 amino acids, ends counted. This chain's CDR3 is CASNASDFGAFFGQ.

The chain employs TRBV24-1 and TRBJ2-1; 8 positions agree with TRBD1. The CDR3 has 17 amino acids. Germline trimming cut 4 bases from V and 2 bases from J; bases unmatched to any gene: 9. Germline values: CDR1 KGHDR, CDR2 SFDVKD. The CDR3 spells CATSEPGGAGPYNEQFF. CDR3 DNA: TGTGCCACCAGTGAACCAGGGGGCGCAGGCCCCTACAATGAGCAGTTCTTC.

V and J are TRBV10-3 and TRBJ1-6, with a possible D match to TRBD1 (5 bases). Looked up from germline, CDR1 is ENHRY and CDR2 is SYGVKD. Trimming stripped 7 bases from V and 5 bases from J, with 15 bases between. The length of the CDR3 is 15 residues. CDR3 sequence (DNA): TGTGCCATCACAGACGGGGCAGGGAATAATTCACCCCTCCACTTT. It is translated as CAITDGAGNNSPLHF.